The clone carrying this T cell receptor (beta chain) was counted a few times. Its matching antigen is unknown. TCRdb processed the 5' RACE reads anew with MiXCR; each CDR3 protein has one entry. This sample has around 320,000 distinct CDR3 sequences, with 25% to 30% found just once. This sample is part of a study of T-cell memory formation after mild COVID-19. Overall study: The study found TCR clusters largely donor specific.

Study-level points and caveats: Mainly in CM and EM were contracting CD4+ clones; CD8+ were in EMRA. Later expanders leaned CD4+, whereas clones that contracted between day 15 and 85 were balanced CD4/CD8. Memory cells collected pre-infection included some clones that later responded, suggesting cross-reactive memory joined.

This CDR3 has 16 amino acids. Per the germline V gene, CDR1 is KGHDR and CDR2 is SFDVKD. The germline V and J ends were trimmed by 2 bases and 8 bases, with 18 bases remaining between them. The V and J genes are TRBV24-1 and TRBJ2-1; TRBD2 might be the D (6 bases). The sample comprised PBMCs or a T cell subset sorted from them (not recorded which). This clonotype was obtained from an adult woman who had mild COVID-19 (a few samples of this study predate the infection). Cell type and time point are not known. The CDR3 sequence is CATSDSTAGRWHEQFF. CDR3 DNA sequence: TGTGCCACCAGTGATTCCACGGCAGGGAGGTGGCATGAGCAGTTCTTC.